The rows below give T cell receptor beta chains drawn from one sample of a study of shared clonotypes between healthy human individuals. Profiling relied on immunoSEQ multiplex PCR, and the TCRdb table lists in-frame clones only, not all of them. This table has around 500,000 clones, more than 65% appearing once. The specimen sequenced was PBMCs. All receptors derive from a woman aged 40 to 50 in good health. Some clones in this sample may be carry-over from other donors' samples. Each CDR3 is given with its conserved first and last residue. The D gene is left open where the match is weak. Clone size, where shown, is once, few, many, or a class for clones that have expanded.

V gene	clone size	D gene	J gene	CDR3 DNA	CDR3 protein
TRBV6-1	-	-	TRBJ1-6	TGTGCCAGCAGTGCTGGGGAAATCCCCCTCCACTTT	CASSAGEIPLHF
TRBV27	-	-	TRBJ1-1	TGTGCCAGCACGGGGGTGAGTAGGACTGAAGCTTTCTTT	CASTGVSRTEAFF
TRBV18	-	-	TRBJ2-2	TGTGCCAGCTCACCTGGGGTCAACACCGGGGAGCTGTTTTTT	CASSPGVNTGELFF
TRBV11-1	-	-	TRBJ2-3	TGTGCCAGCAGCCCCCGGAGAAGCACAGATACGCAGTATTTT	CASSPRRSTDTQYF
TRBV7-3	few	TRBD2	TRBJ2-3	TGTGCCAGCAGCTTAGGTAGCGGGAGGGCAGATACGCAGTATTTT	CASSLGSGRADTQYF
TRBV4-1	-	TRBD2	TRBJ2-1	TGCGCCAGCAGCCAGGACATAGCGGGAGGGCCCTACAATGAGCAGTTCTTC	CASSQDIAGGPYNEQFF
TRBV5-1	-	-	TRBJ2-2	TGCGCCAGCAGCCGGGGACACCCGAACACCGGGGAGCTGTTTTTT	CASSRGHPNTGELFF
TRBV27	-	-	TRBJ1-5	TGTGCCAGCAGTTTTGGGGGGATCGGCAATCAGCCCCAGCATTTT	CASSFGGIGNQPQHF
TRBV30	-	-	TRBJ2-7	TGTGCCTGGAGTCACCCCACTCTACTGAAGAGCTCCTACGAGCAGTACTTC	CAWSHPTLLKSSYEQYF
TRBV11-2	-	-	TRBJ1-3	TGTGCCAGCAGCTTAGATCTGATAGCTGGAAACACCATATATTTT	CASSLDLIAGNTIYF
TRBV9	-	TRBD2	TRBJ2-1	TGTGCCAGCAGCGTAGAAGGGACTAGAGGTTCCTACAATGAGCAGTTCTTC	CASSVEGTRGSYNEQFF
TRBV9	-	-	TRBJ1-1	TGTGCCAGCAGCCTGGGTGGGTCTCGAACTGAAGCTTTCTTT	CASSLGGSRTEAFF
TRBV5-4	-	-	TRBJ2-1	TGTGCCAGCAGCTTGGATCTTAACTCCTACAATGAGCAGTTCTTC	CASSLDLNSYNEQFF
TRBV29-1	once	-	TRBJ1-1	TGCAGCGTTGAAGTTCGTGCCGCCCGAACTGAAGCTTTCTTT	CSVEVRAARTEAFF
TRBV30	-	-	TRBJ2-1	TGTGCCTGGAGTGTACAGGGCGATGAGCAGTTCTTC	CAWSVQGDEQFF
TRBV15	-	-	TRBJ1-4	TGTGCCACCAGCAGTATGGGACCGGCAACTAATGAAAAACTGTTTTTT	CATSSMGPATNEKLFF
TRBV18	-	-	TRBJ2-7	TGTGCCAGCTCACCCCTAGGAGGGTTGGGCTCCTACGAGCAGTACTTC	CASSPLGGLGSYEQYF
TRBV4-1	-	-	TRBJ2-3	TGCGCCAGCAGCCAAGAGGGGGTAGTTGCAGATACGCAGTATTTT	CASSQEGVVADTQYF
TRBV7-8	-	-	TRBJ1-2	TGTGCCAGCAGCTTAGTTTCTGGGCAGGGTGGAGGCTACACCTTC	CASSLVSGQGGGYTF
TRBV29-1	-	-	TRBJ1-2	TGCAGCGTTGACGAATATGGCTACACCTTC	CSVDEYGYTF
TRBV4-1	-	-	TRBJ1-2	TGCGCCAGCAGCCAAGGTCCGGACGGGGATGGCTACACCTTC	CASSQGPDGDGYTF
TRBV2	-	-	TRBJ1-1	TGTGCCAGCAGGCAGGAGCCGAACACTGAAGCTTTCTTT	CASRQEPNTEAFF
TRBV5-1	-	-	TRBJ2-1	TGCGCCAGCAGCTTGGCCGGGGCAGCCTCCTACAATGAGCAGTTCTTC	CASSLAGAASYNEQFF
TRBV28	-	-	TRBJ2-7	TGTGCCAGCAGTTTATGGGAACGGAGCTCCTACGAGCAGTACTTC	CASSLWERSSYEQYF
TRBV18	-	-	TRBJ2-7	TGTGCCAGCTCACCCCCCAAAGCCTACGAGCAGTACTTC	CASSPPKAYEQYF
TRBV19	-	TRBD1	TRBJ2-1	TGTGCCAGTAGTATAGCGGACAGGGAAGCGCAGTTCTTC	CASSIADREAQFF
TRBV4-1	-	TRBD2	TRBJ2-3	TGCGCCAGCAGCCAAGCTGTATCCCTGATAGCGGGAGGGCCAACGCATACGCAGTATTTT	CASSQAVSLIAGGPTHTQYF
TRBV2	-	-	TRBJ2-1	TGTGCCAGCAGATCCGGGACCTTAATATACAATGAGCAGTTCTTC	CASRSGTLIYNEQFF
TRBV6-1	-	-	TRBJ2-3	TGTGCCAGCACGGCGAGGAGGCCTAGCACAGATACGCAGTATTTT	CASTARRPSTDTQYF
TRBV2	-	TRBD1	TRBJ1-1	TGTGCCAGCAGTGAGTTGACAGGGGCTAACACTGAAGCTTTCTTT	CASSELTGANTEAFF
TRBV7-8	few	TRBD1	TRBJ2-7	TGTGCCAGCAGGGGACCGAGAGACAGGGCTCGCGAGCAGTACTTC	CASRGPRDRAREQYF
TRBV5-1	-	-	TRBJ2-1	TGCGCCAGCAGCGGGGGGCGAACTCACCTCAATGAGCAGTTCTTC	CASSGGRTHLNEQFF
TRBV28	-	-	TRBJ2-3	TGTGCCAGCAGTTTAGGTAGCGGAGCCCTCACAGATACGCAGTATTTT	CASSLGSGALTDTQYF
TRBV29-1	once	-	TRBJ1-3	TGCAGCGTTGTTAGACAGCCTCCGGGAAACACCATATATTTT	CSVVRQPPGNTIYF
TRBV5-1	-	-	TRBJ1-1	TGCGCCAGCAGCTTGGTCAACGCGAACACTGAAGCTTTCTTT	CASSLVNANTEAFF
TRBV7-3	-	-	TRBJ2-5	TGTGCCAGCAGCTTTGGAGTGGGAGAGACCCAGTACTTC	CASSFGVGETQYF
TRBV14	many	-	TRBJ2-1	TGTGCCAGCAGCCAAGTGTGGATGGGGAGCTATTTCTTC	CASSQVWMGSYFF
TRBV21-1	-	-	TRBJ1-5	TGTGCCAGCAGCATTATTAAACAGGCTAATCAGCCCCAGCATTTT	CASSIIKQANQPQHF
TRBV18	-	-	TRBJ1-1	TGTGCCAGCTCACCCTCCCTCGGCAGGGGATCGACTGAAGCTTTCTTT	CASSPSLGRGSTEAFF
TRBV18	-	TRBD1	TRBJ1-1	TGTGCCAGCTCACCCGGGACAGGGTACACTGAAGCTTTCTTT	CASSPGTGYTEAFF
TRBV2	many	-	TRBJ2-2	TGTGCCAGCAGATACTATACCGGGGAGCTGTTTTTT	CASRYYTGELFF
TRBV2	-	-	TRBJ1-5	TGTGCCAGCAGGGAGGGAAGTATTTCCCGTCATCAGCCCCAGCATTTT	CASREGSISRHQPQHF
TRBV7-9	few	-	TRBJ2-3	TGTGCCAGCAGCCCGATTGGGACTCCTACAGATACGCAGTATTTT	CASSPIGTPTDTQYF
TRBV25-1	-	-	TRBJ1-2	TGTGCCAGCAGTGAATTGACAGAGGGCTATGGCTACACCTTC	CASSELTEGYGYTF
TRBV5-1	-	-	TRBJ2-7	TGCGCCAGCAGCTTCAGCCCTGGGGACGAGCAGTACTTC	CASSFSPGDEQYF
TRBV30	-	TRBD2	TRBJ2-7	TGTGCCTGGAGTCTAGGACTAGCGGGACAGAACGAGCAGTACTTC	CAWSLGLAGQNEQYF
TRBV28	-	-	TRBJ2-2	TGTGCCAGCAGTTCTGGGACACCCGAAACCGGGGAGCTGTTTTTT	CASSSGTPETGELFF
TRBV27	-	TRBD2	TRBJ2-7	TGTGCCAGCAGTCCCTACTCTCCGACTAGCGGTAGCTCCTACGAGCAGTACTTC	CASSPYSPTSGSSYEQYF
TRBV5-1	once	-	TRBJ2-3	TGCGCCAGCAGCTTGGACAGAAAGGACACAGATACGCAGTATTTT	CASSLDRKDTDTQYF
TRBV27	few	TRBD2	TRBJ2-1	TGTGCCAGCAGTCGGACTAGCGGATACAATGAGCAGTTCTTC	CASSRTSGYNEQFF
TRBV7-2	-	-	TRBJ2-1	TGTGCCAGCAGCTTAGAGGGGAACTCCTACAATGAGCAGTTCTTC	CASSLEGNSYNEQFF
TRBV6-1	-	-	TRBJ2-1	TGTGCCGAGTTGGATAATGAGCAGTTCTTC	CAELDNEQFF
TRBV29-1	-	-	TRBJ1-1	TGCAGCGGTGGGGACGGAATGAACACTGAAGCTTTCTTT	CSGGDGMNTEAFF
TRBV6-6	few	-	TRBJ2-5	TGTGCCAGCAGTCCCCAGGATCAAGAGACCCAGTACTTC	CASSPQDQETQYF